The rows below give T cell receptor beta chains drawn from one sample of a study of T cells in Graves' hyperthyroidism and ophthalmopathy. TCRdb analysed the multiplex PCR reads with MiXCR anew, one entry per CDR3 protein. This sample has under 350,000 distinct CDR3 sequences, with around 13% found just once. Sequenced: blood. All receptors derive from a middle-aged woman with Graves' ophthalmopathy. Each CDR3 is given with its conserved first and last residue. The order of the fields is D gene, J gene, V gene, CDR3 protein. A D gene is named only where the DNA matches it firmly.

>TRBD1|TRBJ1-5|TRBV7-8
CASSGRDSPNQPQHF
>TRBD1|TRBJ2-7|TRBV7-9
CASSSPGQGTYEQYF
>NA|TRBJ1-2|TRBV5-1
CASSFFAVDISYTF
>NA|TRBJ2-1|TRBV19
CASSIRGLYYNEQFF
>NA|TRBJ1-3|TRBV10-3
CAISEPGTLGNTIYF
>NA|TRBJ1-5|TRBV5-6
CASSGPGRRPNQPQHF
>NA|TRBJ2-7|TRBV20-1
CSASGNGPYEQYF
>NA|TRBJ1-1|TRBV6-1
CASNRQAGYTEAFF
>TRBD2|TRBJ2-7|TRBV7-9
CASSQFGEGIYEQYF
>NA|TRBJ2-2|TRBV25-1
CASSALEGANTGELFF
>NA|TRBJ1-1|TRBV28
CASRPPTPMNTEAFF
>TRBD2|TRBJ2-3|TRBV24-1
CATSDFPSGDGTDTQYF
>NA|TRBJ2-7|TRBV5-1
CASSLVEGYYEQYF
>NA|TRBJ2-1|TRBV11-3
CASSFGTHNEQFF
>NA|TRBJ2-3|TRBV20-1
CSERVADTQYF
>NA|TRBJ2-1|TRBV7-9
CASSSLDRSNEQFF
>TRBD2|TRBJ2-5|TRBV20-1
CSALTSGHGGETQYF
>TRBD2|TRBJ2-2|TRBV7-6
CASSFAPGLAFNTGELFF
>TRBD2|TRBJ2-1|TRBV3-1
CASSQEVAGGRNEQFF
>TRBD2|TRBJ2-1|TRBV20-1
CSATQLAGGPTYNEQFF
>TRBD1|TRBJ2-2|TRBV6-2/TRBV6-3
CASSGRGRPGELFF
>NA|TRBJ1-5|TRBV10-3
CAISGNDGNEPQHF
>TRBD1|TRBJ2-5|TRBV28
CASSLPTGVGETQYF
>TRBD1|TRBJ1-4|TRBV5-5
CASSPRTGVNEKLFF
>TRBD1|TRBJ1-2|TRBV10-3
CAISSTGDYGYTF
>TRBD1|TRBJ1-2|TRBV24-1
CATSAESVQGALGYTF
>NA|TRBJ1-1|TRBV20-1
CSASPGNTEAFF
>NA|TRBJ1-6|TRBV11-2
CASSFDGDNSPLHF
>NA|TRBJ1-1|TRBV12-3/TRBV12-4
CASSTLRGPTEAFF
>NA|TRBJ2-7|TRBV20-1
CSARVSGASYEQYF
>TRBD2|TRBJ2-1|TRBV15
CATSRDWGGDNEQFF
>NA|TRBJ1-4|TRBV29-1
CSVEPQGEKLFF
>TRBD2|TRBJ2-2|TRBV7-9
CASSLRTSSTGELFF
>NA|TRBJ2-4|TRBV7-9
CASSLVGQGQNIQYF
>TRBD1|TRBJ2-1|TRBV18
CASSPSQGAYNEQFF
>TRBD2|TRBJ2-3|TRBV20-1
CSADGLAGGTDTQYF
>NA|TRBJ2-6|TRBV2
CASSYGAGGANVLTF
>NA|TRBJ1-2|TRBV10-1
CASSEIPRGGYTF
>NA|TRBJ2-3|TRBV6-4
CASSADSTDTQYF
>NA|TRBJ2-1|TRBV10-3
CAISELGRVGNEQFF
>NA|TRBJ2-2|TRBV19
CASSPWTEDGELFF
>NA|TRBJ1-5|TRBV12-3/TRBV12-4
CASSSRTDNQPQHF
>NA|TRBJ2-1|TRBV6-5
CASSYDSRGSNEQFF
>NA|TRBJ1-1|TRBV28
CASSLEARGVEAFF
>NA|TRBJ2-7|TRBV18
CASSPSLTAYEQYF
>TRBD1|TRBJ1-4|TRBV7-9
CASSTGQAGRVTNEKLFF
>NA|TRBJ2-2|TRBV24-1
CATSDSWGEDTGELFF
>NA|TRBJ1-1|TRBV6-1
CASSSGTPFEAFF
>TRBD2|TRBJ2-5|TRBV20-1
CSAPVLAGGETQYF
>TRBD1|TRBJ1-1|TRBV19
CASLSRTGDTEAFF
>NA|TRBJ2-1|TRBV6-1
CASSNRELLRGEQFF
>NA|TRBJ1-2|TRBV30
CAWSVSGGGYTF
>NA|TRBJ1-5|TRBV10-3
CAIKESTNQPQHF
>TRBD2|TRBJ2-1|TRBV24-1
CATSDLGTSGGNEQFF
>NA|TRBJ1-1|TRBV2
CASTGDTEAFF
>NA|TRBJ1-2|TRBV12-5
CASGPQLTGDGYTF
>TRBD2|TRBJ2-1|TRBV7-2
CASSSGLAGGQQFF